The 17 T cell receptor beta chains presented below share a single source sample, sequenced in a study of cytomegalovirus exposure and HLA in healthy donors. 13 Jbeta primers and 60 Vbeta primers were used for the PCR. Method: immunoSEQ multiplex PCR; TCRdb's copy keeps in-frame clones and lacks some. Of fewer than 180,000 clones listed, 55% to 75% are singletons. The sequenced sample consisted of PBMCs. The receptors shown here come from a woman aged 60-75 years in good health and CMV-seropositive.

The rearrangement uses TRBV21-1 and TRBJ2-3; the table names TRBD2, a call not compared with the DNA. TRBV21-1 is a recognized pseudogene. The length of the CDR3 is 23 residues. The CDR3 DNA reads TGTGCCAGCAGCAATCGCTTGTTGGTTGGGGGGGAGCAATGTCCAGACAAATCGAATACGCAGTATTTT. Translating gives CASSNRLLVGGEQCPDKSNTQYF.

This clone showed up just a few times. V usage is TRBV7-3 and J usage is TRBJ2-1; 8 positions agree with TRBD2. V lost 4 bases and J lost 2; bases outside the gene matches: 4. Germline V gives CDR1 SGHTA, CDR2 FQGTGA. The CDR3 runs to 15 residues. The CDR3 spells CASSSSGSAYNEQFF. For the CDR3, the DNA is TGTGCCAGCAGCTCCAGCGGGAGTGCCTACAATGAGCAGTTCTTC.

This chain uses TRBV5-1 with TRBJ2-5, with no clear D. Trimming stripped 0 bases from V and 2 bases from J, with 5 bases between. Germline V gene lookup returns CDR1 SGHRS and CDR2 YFSETQ. The CDR3 is made up of 13 amino acids. The CDR3 here is CASSLGSQETQYF. CDR3 coding DNA: TGCGCCAGCAGCTTGGGGAGTCAAGAGACCCAGTACTTC. The full variable domain, completed using reference TRBV5-1 and TRBJ2-5, is KAGVTQTPRYLIKTRGQQVTLSCSPISGHRSVSWYQQTPGQGLQFLFEYFSETQRNKGNFPGRFSGRQFSNSRSEMNVSTLELGDSALYLCASSLGSQETQYFGPGTRLLVL.

On this clone: Additional DNA sequences in this sample encode the identical CDR3. The gene calls are TRBV5-1 and TRBJ2-7; D might be TRBD2 (6 bases). The CDR3 is 13 residues long. The germline V and J ends were trimmed by 1 base and 4 bases, with 9 bases remaining between them. Germline CDR1 SGHRS, CDR2 YFSETQ. The CDR3, as DNA: TGCGCCAGCAGCTTGAGTAGCGGTTACGAGCAGTACTTC. Encoded protein: CASSLSSGYEQYF.

The J gene is TRBJ1-5, the V gene TRBV27, with 7 bases identical to TRBD1. This CDR3 contains 16 residues. Germline loops: CDR1 MNHEY, CDR2 SMNVEV (reference sequence). V lost 4 bases to trimming and J lost 4 bases; unmatched junction nucleotides: 10. The CDR3 spells CASSYGTAGPNQPQHF. In nucleotides, the CDR3 is TGTGCCAGCAGTTACGGGACAGCCGGCCCAAATCAGCCCCAGCATTTT.

This chain uses TRBV25-1 with TRBJ1-1, with TRBD1 identical over 7 bases. The CDR3 loop spans 13 amino acids. Trimming at V came to 5 bases and at J to 1 base, leaving 1 base not matched to a gene. Germline V gene data show CDR1 as MGHDK and CDR2 as SYGVNS. The DNA for the CDR3 is TGTGCCAGCAGTCAGGGGGAGAACACTGAAGCTTTCTTT. The encoded protein is CASSQGENTEAFF.

J is TRBJ1-1 and V is TRBV5-6; 7 positions agree with TRBD1. V gave up 0 bases and J gave up 9 bases; unmatched junction bases: 2. Germline loops: CDR1 SGHDT, CDR2 YYEEEE. The CDR3 spans 12 residues. CDR3 coding DNA: TGTGCCAGCAGCTTGGACAGGGGTAAAGCTTTCTTT. Translating gives CASSLDRGKAFF.

The chain is built from TRBV7-2 and TRBJ2-3; 7 positions agree with TRBD2. Germline V CDR1 and CDR2: SGHTA, FQGNSA. V shed 8 bases, J shed 3 bases, and the junction held 11 bases outside the gene matches. The CDR3 consists of 15 residues. The CDR3 here is CASDHGAGRTDTQYF. The CDR3 DNA follows: TGTGCCAGCGACCACGGAGCGGGGAGAACAGATACGCAGTATTTT. Looking up the rest from reference TRBV7-2 and TRBJ2-3 gives the full variable domain: GAGVSQSPSNKVTEKGKDVELRCDPISGHTALYWYRQSLGQGLEFLIYFQGNSAPDKSGLPSDRFSAERTGGSVSTLTIQRTQQEDSAVYLCASDHGAGRTDTQYFGPGTRLTVL.

In DNA form, the CDR3 reads TGTGCCAGCAGTTACGAGCCGGGACAGGGAACCTACGAGCAGTACTTC. The encoded protein is CASSYEPGQGTYEQYF. The genes are TRBV6-5 and TRBJ2-5; 9 nucleotides match TRBD1. TRBJ2-7 matches the DNA end more closely, so the J call is doubtful. The CDR3 covers 16 residues. CDR1 is MNHEY, CDR2 SVGAGI, per germline.

The V and J genes are TRBV7-9 and TRBJ1-2; TRBD1 agrees at 7 bases. The CDR3 loop spans 16 amino acids. Trimming removed 1 base from V and 0 bases from J; junction bases left unmatched: 5. From germline, CDR1 is SEHNR and CDR2 FQNEAQ (reference sequence). CDR3 amino acids: CASSLVRTGANYGYTF. In DNA, the CDR3 is TGTGCCAGCAGCTTAGTCCGGACAGGAGCTAACTATGGCTACACCTTC.

The rearrangement joins TRBV5-1 to TRBJ2-1; no clear D gene. V was shortened by 2 bases and J by 7 bases, with 4 bases between the two germline ends. This CDR3 has 11 residues. Germline V gives CDR1 SGHRS, CDR2 YFSETQ. The CDR3 nucleotides read TGCGCCAGCAGCTTTCAGAATGAGCAGTTCTTC. This translates into CASSFQNEQFF.

This clone was recorded once. The V and J genes are TRBV6-1 and TRBJ1-6; no reliable D call. The V and J ends lost 4 bases and 3 bases respectively, with 13 bases between them. The CDR3 spans 16 residues. The V gene's germline CDR1 is MNHNS and CDR2 SASEGT. CDR3 amino acids: CASSVNYGNYNSPLHF. CDR3 nucleotides: TGTGCCAGCAGTGTGAACTACGGAAACTATAATTCACCCCTCCACTTT.

The chain joins TRBV2 to TRBJ2-7; TRBD1 agrees at 9 bases. The germline V gene has CDR1 SNHLY and CDR2 FYNNEI. V trimming: 11 bases; J trimming: 5 bases; junction bases outside the gene matches: 13. CDR3 length: 14 residues. CDR3 sequence: CAGDPGQGSHEQYF. In DNA, the CDR3 is TGTGCCGGCGACCCGGGACAGGGTTCCCACGAGCAGTACTTC.

The rearrangement uses TRBV10-3 and TRBJ2-7; 8 nucleotides line up with TRBD1. V lost 10 bases and J lost 0; bases outside the gene matches: 2. Germline assignment: CDR1 ENHRY and CDR2 SYGVKD. There are 12 residues in the CDR3. The CDR3: CANGQGSYEQYF. For the CDR3, the DNA is TGTGCCAACGGACAGGGCTCCTACGAGCAGTACTTC.

This clone was detected a few times. This chain uses TRBV9 with TRBJ2-3, with D tentatively TRBD2 (5 bases). V was shortened by 3 bases and J by 0 bases, with 17 bases between the two germline ends. The CDR3 is made up of 17 amino acids. Per the germline V gene, CDR1 is SGDLS and CDR2 is YYNGEE. The CDR3 sequence is CASSAEVWGVSTDTQYF. CDR3 nucleotides: TGTGCCAGCAGCGCCGAGGTTTGGGGAGTCAGCACAGATACGCAGTATTTT.

V is TRBV6-5 and J is TRBJ2-6; D uncertain. The CDR3 consists of 15 residues. Germline V gene data show CDR1 as MNHEY and CDR2 as SVGAGI. Deletions cut 6 bases from V and 4 bases from J, with 13 bases between. CDR3 residues: CASSYGPTGANVLTF. CDR3 in DNA: TGTGCCAGCAGCTACGGGCCGACCGGGGCCAACGTCCTGACTTTC.

The chain combines TRBV19 with TRBJ1-1; 8 nucleotides match TRBD1. Germline CDR1 reads LNHDA; CDR2 reads SQIVND (reference sequence). This CDR3 is 15 amino acids long. V dropped 4 bases and J dropped 4; count of bases not matched to a gene: 8. The chain's CDR3 is CASSNRTGWGTEAFF. DNA for the CDR3: TGTGCCAGTAGTAACCGGACAGGGTGGGGCACTGAAGCTTTCTTT.